Included here is one TCR beta chain sequence, with context. Its antigen is still unknown. These data originate in a study of cytomegalovirus exposure and HLA in healthy donors. Study results and limitations: The classifier reportedly diagnosed cytomegalovirus status with high sensitivity and specificity. First-cohort TCR clusters tended to co-occur in the 95 to 150 validation repertoires, a later analysis found.

Profiling relied on immunoSEQ multiplex PCR, and the TCRdb table lists in-frame clones only, not all of them. The top ten clones hold roughly 1% of a sample with about 280,000 clones, approximately 86% of them seen once. The donors were part of the roughly 130-subject validation cohort, which stood apart from the approximately 670-subject first cohort. The source material was PBMCs. The sequence derives from a woman between 18 and 29 years old in good health and CMV-seronegative.

Here the CDR3 reads CASSYSEIYEQYF. Written as DNA, the CDR3 is TGTGCCAGCAGTTACTCGGAGATCTACGAGCAGTACTTC. The rearrangement uses TRBV6-5 and TRBJ2-7; D is unclear. CDR1 and CDR2 from the germline V gene are MNHEY and SVGAGI. The CDR3 consists of 13 residues. Trimming removed 0 bases at V and 3 bases at J, with 6 bases between.